Listed here are 15 T cell receptor beta chains from one sample, sequenced in a study of cytomegalovirus exposure and HLA in healthy donors. Amplification used 60 Vbeta primers and 13 Jbeta primers. Clones were read by immunoSEQ multiplex PCR, and TCRdb kept only the in-frame ones, dropping some. The table has under 150,000 clones, about 84% seen once. Sequenced: PBMCs. These receptors all come from a woman in her forties in good health and CMV-seropositive.

This clone has just a few counts. One junction end disagrees with the germline gene, perhaps due to a read error. V gene TRBV4-1 combines with J gene TRBJ1-1; D remains ambiguous. This CDR3 contains 14 residues. CDR1 and CDR2 from the germline V gene are MGHRA and YSYEKL. CDR3 sequence reads: CASSQHTENTEAFF. Here the CDR3 DNA reads TGTGCCAGCAGCCAACACACCGAGAACACTGAAGCTTTCTTT.

This clone appeared once. This chain connects TRBV2 to TRBJ2-2; 11 bases match TRBD2. The CDR3 runs 16 residues. The ends lost 0 bases at V and 7 bases at J; junction bases unmatched: 4. Germline V gene sequence: CDR1 SNHLY, CDR2 FYNNEI. CDR3 DNA: TGTGCCAGCAGTGAAGCTGATAGCGGGAGGGGCGGGGAGCTGTTTTTT. It is translated as CASSEADSGRGGELFF.

The chain uses TRBV19 and TRBJ1-2; 7 nucleotides line up with TRBD1. The V segment lost 6 bases and the J segment 6 bases; nucleotides outside the gene matches: 7. CDR3 length: 13 amino acids. In germline, CDR1 is LNHDA, CDR2 SQIVND (reference sequence). This CDR3 reads CASSWTGTNGYTF. For the CDR3, the DNA is TGTGCCAGTAGCTGGACAGGTACGAATGGCTACACCTTC.

This rearrangement joins TRBV10-3 to TRBJ2-7; 9 positions agree with TRBD1. This CDR3 is built from 14 residues. Trimming cost V 2 bases and J 4 bases; bases outside gene matches: 3. Germline V gene data show CDR1 as ENHRY and CDR2 as SYGVKD. The CDR3 DNA sequence: TGTGCCATCAGTGAGCCCGGACAGGGGTACGAGCAGTACTTC. It translates to CAISEPGQGYEQYF.

This chain links TRBV6-6 with TRBJ2-7; TRBD1 matches 9 bases. The V gene end was trimmed by 5 bases and the J gene end by 6 bases; junction bases not matched to a gene: 8. This CDR3 is 14 amino acids long. CDR1 and CDR2 from the germline V gene are MNHNY and SVGAGI (reference sequence). The CDR3 sequence: CASSPGTGSSEQYF. The CDR3 DNA sequence: TGTGCCAGCAGTCCCGGGACAGGGTCTAGCGAGCAGTACTTC.

This chain joins TRBV10-3 and TRBJ2-3; 9 nucleotides agree with TRBD1. This CDR3 spans 15 amino acids. V shed 6 bases, J shed 2 bases, and the junction held 6 bases outside the gene matches. Germline values: CDR1 ENHRY, CDR2 SYGVKD. CDR3 bases: TGTGCCATCAGCGCCGGGACAGGGAACACAGATACGCAGTATTTT. Amino acid sequence: CAISAGTGNTDTQYF.

The chain uses TRBV11-3 and TRBJ2-7; 7 nucleotides agree with TRBD2. Germline V CDR1 and CDR2: SGHNT, YENEEA. V gave up 0 bases and J gave up 5 bases; unmatched junction bases: 13. CDR3 size: 17 residues. The CDR3 protein is CASSLDHGAAGMDEQYF. The CDR3 region has the DNA TGTGCCAGCAGCTTAGATCACGGGGCAGCGGGAATGGACGAGCAGTACTTC. Together with reference TRBV11-3 and TRBJ2-7, the CDR3 gives the full variable domain: EAGVVQSPRYKIIEKKQPVAFWCNPISGHNTLYWYLQNLGQGPELLIRYENEEAVDDSQLPKDRFSAERLKGVDSTLKIQPAELGDSAVYLCASSLDHGAAGMDEQYFGPGTRLTVT.

V is TRBV5-1 and J is TRBJ1-2; D is uncertain. Trimming stripped 6 bases from V and 5 bases from J, with 14 bases between. Looked up from germline, CDR1 is SGHRS and CDR2 is YFSETQ. The CDR3 length is 13 residues. The CDR3 sequence: CASKAAGLYGYTF. DNA of the CDR3: TGCGCCAGCAAAGCGGCAGGTCTGTATGGCTACACCTTC.

This clone appeared a single time. This rearrangement joins TRBV2 to TRBJ1-6; 7 nucleotides align to TRBD1. V was clipped by 3 bases and J by 16 bases; unmatched bases: 12. The CDR3 has 14 amino acids. From germline, CDR1 is SNHLY and CDR2 FYNNEI. DNA of the CDR3: TGTGCCAGCAGTGAGTGGGACAGCCGACGGGATCTCCACTTT. Amino acid sequence: CASSEWDSRRDLHF.

V is TRBV9 and J is TRBJ2-7, with 8 bases identical to TRBD2. This CDR3 contains 16 residues. Germline V lookup: CDR1 SGDLS, CDR2 YYNGEE. The V and J ends lost 0 bases and 3 bases, in that order; junction bases with no gene match: 8. Here the CDR3 reads CASSVEGSGTRYEQYF. The CDR3 DNA is TGTGCCAGCAGCGTAGAGGGTAGCGGGACCCGCTACGAGCAGTACTTC.

This clone has just a few counts. The chain is built from TRBV6-5 and TRBJ2-1, with TRBD2 identical over 7 bases. The CDR3 totals 11 residues. V gave up 7 bases and J gave up 10 bases; unmatched junction bases: 4. The germline CDR1 and CDR2 sequences are MNHEY and SVGAGI. The CDR3 reads CASNHGGEQFF. The CDR3 DNA reads as TGTGCCAGCAACCACGGGGGGGAGCAGTTCTTC.

The rearrangement uses TRBV7-2 and TRBJ2-7; D is perhaps TRBD2 (5 bases). From germline, CDR1 is SGHTA and CDR2 FQGNSA. V shed 5 bases and J shed 3 bases, with 17 bases lying between them. There are 15 residues in the CDR3. CDR3 sequence (DNA): TGTGCCAGCAGCAAGCAATCGACGGGGAACTACGAGCAGTACTTC. Translated: CASSKQSTGNYEQYF. Full variable domain (outside the CDR3, taken from reference TRBV7-2 and TRBJ2-7): GAGVSQSPSNKVTEKGKDVELRCDPISGHTALYWYRQSLGQGLEFLIYFQGNSAPDKSGLPSDRFSAERTGGSVSTLTIQRTQQEDSAVYLCASSKQSTGNYEQYFGPGTRLTVT.

V and J are TRBV28 and TRBJ2-7, with 10 bases lining up with TRBD1. Germline assignment: CDR1 MDHEN and CDR2 SYDVKM. This CDR3 comprises 12 residues. J lost 2 bases, V lost 11 bases, and 3 bases had no gene match. For the CDR3, the DNA is TGTGCCGGGGGGACAGGGGCCTACGAGCAGTACTTC. Amino acids: CAGGTGAYEQYF.

This chain's CDR3 is CAISTPQGTYEQYF. The CDR3 DNA reads TGTGCCATCAGTACCCCACAGGGTACCTACGAGCAGTACTTC. This chain connects TRBV10-3 to TRBJ2-7, with D tentatively TRBD1 (6 bases). Germline assignment: CDR1 ENHRY and CDR2 SYGVKD. V gave up 5 bases and J gave up 2 bases, with 13 bases separating them. The length of the CDR3 is 14 residues.

The chain employs TRBV29-1 and TRBJ2-2; unclear D gene. Germline V gene data show CDR1 as SQVTM and CDR2 as ANQGSEA. This CDR3 is built from 14 residues. Trimming cost V 5 bases and J 4 bases, with 14 bases left between them. CDR3 amino acids: CSVMFPISTGELFF. The CDR3 region has the DNA TGCAGCGTTATGTTTCCTATATCCACCGGGGAGCTGTTTTTT.